These 16 T cell receptor beta chains were all obtained from the same sample, sequenced in a study of shared clonotypes between healthy human individuals. TCRdb keeps only in-frame clones here, not all; method: immunoSEQ multiplex PCR. The table lists roughly 2,500,000 clones, 93% of them singletons. The sample consisted of naive CD4+ T cells from PBMCs. Subset denoted: CD45RA+ positively selected. These receptors came from a man younger than 30 in good health. Some clones in this sample may be carry-over from other donors' samples.

The chain employs TRBV6-5 and TRBJ2-7, with TRBD1 matching over 9 bases. From germline, CDR1 is MNHEY and CDR2 SVGAGI. Losses at the gene ends were 4 bases for V and 2 bases for J; bases not matched to a gene: 9. The CDR3 is made up of 16 amino acids. The CDR3: CASSWDRATVTYEQYF. CDR3 DNA: TGTGCCAGCAGTTGGGACAGGGCCACCGTAACCTACGAGCAGTACTTC.

This chain connects TRBV5-6 to TRBJ1-4; D not resolved. CDR3 length: 12 residues. With 0 bases removed from V and 10 bases from J, the gap between germline ends came to 7 bases. Per the germline V gene, CDR1 is SGHDT and CDR2 is YYEEEE. The CDR3 DNA sequence: TGTGCCAGCAGCTTGGTTCAAGGAAAACTGTTTTTT. Amino acid sequence: CASSLVQGKLFF. The variable domain in full, with the rest retrieved from reference TRBV5-6 and TRBJ1-4, is DAGVTQSPTHLIKTRGQQVTLRCSPKSGHDTVSWYQQALGQGPQFIFQYYEEEERQRGNFPDRFSGHQFPNYSSELNVNALLLGDSALYLCASSLVQGKLFFGSGTQLSVL.

This clone is a singleton in its sample. This same CDR3 is encoded by further DNA sequences in the sample. The rearrangement links TRBV19 to TRBJ2-7; possibly TRBD2 for D (5 bases). There are 13 residues in the CDR3. V lost 8 bases, J lost 1 base, and 12 bases lay in between. Germline CDR1 reads LNHDA; CDR2 reads SQIVND (reference sequence). The CDR3 region is CASSRGLSYEQYF. CDR3 DNA sequence: TGTGCCAGTTCCCGGGGTTTATCCTACGAGCAGTACTTC.

The chain combines TRBV6-1 with TRBJ1-3; tentative D call: TRBD1 (6 bases). The CDR3 totals 16 residues. Germline values: CDR1 MNHNS, CDR2 SASEGT. Trimming removed 1 base at V and 6 bases at J, with 16 bases between. This chain's CDR3 is CASSEVGRGPLNTIYF. For the CDR3, the DNA is TGTGCCAGCAGTGAAGTTGGTCGGGGGCCGTTAAACACCATATATTTT.

This chain links TRBV7-9 with TRBJ1-4, with 8 nucleotides matching TRBD1. V was clipped by 3 bases and J by 13 bases; unmatched bases: 13. Germline V CDR1 and CDR2: SEHNR, FQNEAQ (reference sequence). The CDR3 length is 15 residues. CDR3 protein: CASSFAAGGESGLFF. The CDR3, as DNA: TGTGCCAGCAGCTTCGCAGCAGGGGGCGAGTCGGGACTGTTTTTT. The full variable domain, completed using reference TRBV7-9 and TRBJ1-4, is DTGVSQNPRHKITKRGQNVTFRCDPISEHNRLYWYRQTLGQGPEFLTYFQNEAQLEKSRLLSDRFSAERPKGSFSTLEIQRTEQGDSAMYLCASSFAAGGESGLFFGSGTQLSVL.

The gene calls are TRBV28 and TRBJ1-2; no clear D gene. Trimming cost V 3 bases and J 6 bases, with 8 bases left between them. CDR3 length: 12 amino acids. Looked up from germline, CDR1 is MDHEN and CDR2 is SYDVKM. This CDR3 reads CASSFQFHGYTF. Written as DNA, the CDR3 is TGTGCCAGCAGTTTCCAGTTTCATGGCTACACCTTC.

The chain links TRBV21-1 to TRBJ2-1; the table's D call, TRBD2, has no DNA check behind it. TRBV21-1 is a recognized pseudogene. CDR3 length equals 17 residues. CDR3 DNA: TGTGCCAGCAGCAATTGGCACGGACTAGCGGGGGAGAATGAGCAGTTCTTC. This encodes CASSNWHGLAGENEQFF.

V is TRBV15 and J is TRBJ2-7; D may be TRBD1 or TRBD2 (7 bases each). This CDR3 has 16 residues. Trimming took off 0 bases at V and 3 bases at J, with 15 bases between the two ends. Germline lookup yields CDR1 LNHNV and CDR2 YYDKDF (reference sequence). CDR3 sequence reads: CATSRDKTGRVYEQYF. In DNA form, the CDR3 reads TGTGCCACCAGCAGAGATAAGACAGGGAGGGTCTACGAGCAGTACTTC.

The V and J genes are TRBV6-1 and TRBJ1-4; D possibly corresponds to TRBD1 (6 bases). This CDR3 is 14 amino acids long. V lost 4 bases to trimming and J lost 5 bases, with 11 bases between them. Germline-derived CDR1 and CDR2 are MNHNS and SASEGT. CDR3 sequence (DNA): TGTGCCAGCAGTGGTGGAGGGGGGAATGAAAAACTGTTTTTT. Residues: CASSGGGGNEKLFF.

The V call is TRBV2, the J call TRBJ1-1; 7 positions agree with TRBD1. V lost 4 bases to trimming and J lost 5 bases; unmatched junction nucleotides: 7. Germline lookup yields CDR1 SNHLY and CDR2 FYNNEI. The CDR3 sequence is 14 residues long. The CDR3 DNA sequence: TGTGCCAGCAGTGGAAACAGGGGTGGAACTGAAGCTTTCTTT. Translating gives CASSGNRGGTEAFF.

The rearrangement joins TRBV29-1 to TRBJ2-1, with D perhaps matching TRBD1 or TRBD2 (6 bases each). CDR1 and CDR2 from the germline V gene are SQVTM and ANQGSEA. Trimming left V 7 bases short and J 3 bases short, with 19 bases between. The CDR3 totals 15 residues. This CDR3 is CSAKGRGPLYNEQFF. The CDR3 DNA reads as TGCAGCGCCAAAGGACGGGGGCCGCTCTACAATGAGCAGTTCTTC.

The rearrangement joins TRBV7-2 to TRBJ2-1; TRBD2 agrees at 7 bases. Germline lookup yields CDR1 SGHTA and CDR2 FQGNSA. Trimming took 3 bases from V and 2 from J; bases not matched to a gene: 4. The CDR3 runs 15 residues. DNA of the CDR3: TGTGCCAGCAGCTTTACGGGAGGAACCTACAATGAGCAGTTCTTC. Amino acids: CASSFTGGTYNEQFF.

This rearrangement joins TRBV5-1 to TRBJ2-6; perhaps TRBD2 as D (5 bases). CDR1 is SGHRS and CDR2 is YFSETQ in the germline V gene. V was cut by 1 base and J by 0 bases, with 11 bases left in between. The length of the CDR3 is 17 residues. The DNA of the CDR3 is TGCGCCAGCAGCTTGCCAACCGGGAACTCTGGGGCCAACGTCCTGACTTTC. As protein: CASSLPTGNSGANVLTF.

The chain carries TRBV5-1 and TRBJ2-7, with 14 bases that match TRBD2. This CDR3 has 15 amino acids. CDR1 is SGHRS and CDR2 is YFSETQ in the germline V gene. With V trimmed by 4 bases and J by 9 bases, 9 bases remained unmatched. The CDR3 DNA reads TGCGCCAGCAGCGAAACCGGGACTAGCGGGAGTAGGCAGTACTTC. Amino acid sequence: CASSETGTSGSRQYF.

This rearrangement joins TRBV7-6 to TRBJ2-3; TRBD2 matches at 7 bases. The CDR3 totals 17 residues. Germline loops: CDR1 SGHVS, CDR2 FNYEAQ. Trimming at V came to 0 bases and at J to 2 bases, leaving 8 bases not matched to a gene. For the CDR3, the DNA is TGTGCCAGCAGCTTAGCGACGGGAGGTGGGGTCACAGATACGCAGTATTTT. This encodes CASSLATGGGVTDTQYF. Variable domain in full (rest from reference TRBV7-6 and TRBJ2-3): GAGVSQSPRYKVTKRGQDVALRCDPISGHVSLYWYRQALGQGPEFLTYFNYEAQQDKSGLPNDRFSAERPEGSISTLTIQRTEQRDSAMYRCASSLATGGGVTDTQYFGPGTRLTVL.

The genes are TRBV11-2 and TRBJ2-7; TRBD1 matches 10 bases. The trim removed 8 bases at V and 2 bases at J, leaving 3 bases unmatched. CDR1 is SGHAT and CDR2 is FQNNGV in the germline V gene. The CDR3 is 13 residues long. CDR3 loop: CASRGQGTYEQYF. The CDR3 coding sequence is TGTGCCAGCCGGGGACAGGGGACCTACGAGCAGTACTTC.